This T cell receptor beta chain was recorded in a study of blood T cell repertoires in COVID-19. On the study more broadly: COVID-19 samples collected from the United States, Italy and Spain covered acute and convalescent phases. Sources were T cells, B-cell-depleted T cells, or PBMCs; the material itself was cDNA or gDNA.

The germline V and J ends were trimmed by 2 bases and 10 bases, with 8 bases remaining between them. The CDR3 has 11 amino acids. From germline, CDR1 is MNHNY and CDR2 SVGAGI (reference sequence). Study processing details: Estimation of nucleated cell counts was performed using reference gene primer amplification. TCRdb keeps only in-frame clones here, not all; method: immunoSEQ multiplex PCR. The V and J calls and clone size are taken from that table; D and trimming were inferred from the DNA. The repertoire includes 350,000 or so clones, approximately 90% of them detected once, and about 3.9% sits in the top ten.

The sequenced sample consisted of peripheral blood. The chain employs TRBV6-6 and TRBJ1-2; no clear D. The receptor comes from an older woman with COVID-19, enrolled during active disease. The CDR3 nucleotides read TGTGCCAGCAGTTACGAGGCGCTCTACACCTTC. It yields the protein CASSYEALYTF.